This TCR beta chain is drawn from a study of T-cell reconstitution after alpha-beta-depleted transplantation in children (dated by TCRdb to about 2016). A note on the overall study: Using TCR repertoire profiling, the study quantitatively followed how T-cell immune reconstitution unfolded in children after TCRalphabeta/CD19-depleted allogeneic hematopoietic cell transplantation.

Read against the paper, the sample's treatment or condition label means: allogeneic hematopoietic cell transplantation with graft depleted of TCRalphabeta T cells and CD19 B cells. The children who served as transplant recipients had been given grafts of TCRalphabeta/CD19-depleted allogeneic hematopoietic cells. Remarks on this clonotype: Its specific antigen is unknown. No per-base quality is available; no much larger clone lies one base away.

Overall study results and their limits: Over the following months the frequencies of hyperexpanded clones went down, and after one year T-cell counts and TCRbeta diversity were mostly credited to newly produced T cells. About two months after transplant, the apparently early recovery of alphabetaT-cell counts reportedly depended on just several hundred clones that had expanded rapidly and came from non-depleted graft cells. In some patients, the high TCRbeta diversity seen at day 60 was put down to recipient T cells and intrathymic progenitors that had survived conditioning.

Receptor libraries were prepared by PCR. The listed sequencing device is Illumina HiSeq 2500. Molecular barcoding was employed in the preparation of TCR libraries, with unique molecular identifiers being used to normalize TCRbeta repertoire quantification. TCRdb's own reprocessing of the public reads used fastp at Q25 and MiXCR and kept productive beta chains. Entries are consolidated by CDR3 protein sequence, retaining the most common genes and DNA. The sample table contains some 440,000 distinct CDR3 sequences; only one count was recorded for about 16% of them. The ten top clones hold 25% to 35% of the sample. Via the germline V gene (reference sequence), CDR1 is DFQATT and CDR2 SNEGSKA. Clipping removes 6 bases from V and 5 bases from J, with 12 as the unmatched junction base count. From the cysteine through the phenylalanine, the CDR3 covers 14 amino acids. Only the CDR3 part of the read is kept: 42 bases, read in frame from the first base.

The material was PBMCs, mostly from graft donor cells, obtained 360 days after TCRalphabeta/CD19-depleted stem cell transplant. This clonotype was sampled from a boy in the first two years of life who had a stem cell transplant for Wiskott-Aldrich syndrome, so the T cells may come from the graft donor. This chain is built from TRBV20-1 and TRBJ2-7; TRBD1 agrees with 8 junctional bases. The bases are TGCAGTGCCCCCGGACAGGGCCCTATCGACGAGCAGTACTTC. This codes for CSAPGQGPIDEQYF.